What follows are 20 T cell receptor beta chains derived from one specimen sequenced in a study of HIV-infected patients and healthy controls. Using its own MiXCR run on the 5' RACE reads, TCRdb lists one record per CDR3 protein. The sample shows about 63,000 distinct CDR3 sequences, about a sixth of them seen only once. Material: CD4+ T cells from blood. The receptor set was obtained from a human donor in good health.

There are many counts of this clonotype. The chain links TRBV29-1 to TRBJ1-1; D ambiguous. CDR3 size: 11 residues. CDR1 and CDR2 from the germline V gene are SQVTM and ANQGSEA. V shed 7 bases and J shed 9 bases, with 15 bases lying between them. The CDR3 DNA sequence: TGCAGCGGCGCTTTATCCCCACAAGCTTTCTTT. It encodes CSGALSPQAFF.

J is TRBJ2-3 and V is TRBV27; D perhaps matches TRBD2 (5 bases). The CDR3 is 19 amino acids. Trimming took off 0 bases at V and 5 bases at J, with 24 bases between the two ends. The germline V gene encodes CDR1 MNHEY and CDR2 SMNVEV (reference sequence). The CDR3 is CASSLSYRGGGVEQDTQYF. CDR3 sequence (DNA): TGTGCCAGCAGTTTATCTTATCGAGGTGGAGGCGTAGAGCAAGATACGCAGTATTTT.

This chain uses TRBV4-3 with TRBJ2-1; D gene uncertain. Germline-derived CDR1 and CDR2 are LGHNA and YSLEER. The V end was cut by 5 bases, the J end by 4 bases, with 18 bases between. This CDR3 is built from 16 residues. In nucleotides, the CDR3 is TGCGCCAGCAGCGCTTTGGATGGAGCGCCATACAATGAGCAGTTCTTC. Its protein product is CASSALDGAPYNEQFF.

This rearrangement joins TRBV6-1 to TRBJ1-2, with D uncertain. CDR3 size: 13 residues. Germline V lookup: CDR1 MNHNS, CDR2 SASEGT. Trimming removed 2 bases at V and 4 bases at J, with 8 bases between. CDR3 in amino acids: CASSEKGTYGYTF. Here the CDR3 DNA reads TGTGCCAGCAGTGAAAAGGGAACCTATGGCTACACCTTC.

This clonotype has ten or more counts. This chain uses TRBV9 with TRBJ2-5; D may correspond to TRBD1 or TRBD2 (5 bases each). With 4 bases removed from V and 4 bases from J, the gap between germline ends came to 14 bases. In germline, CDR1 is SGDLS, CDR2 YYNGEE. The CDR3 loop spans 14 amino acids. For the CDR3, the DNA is TGTGCCAGCAGCCCGGACGGTGGGGGAGAGACCCAGTACTTC. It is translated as CASSPDGGGETQYF.

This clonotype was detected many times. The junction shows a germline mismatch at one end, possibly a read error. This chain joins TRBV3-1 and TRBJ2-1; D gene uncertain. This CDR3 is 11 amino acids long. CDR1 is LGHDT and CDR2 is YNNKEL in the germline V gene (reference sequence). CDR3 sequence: CASSLREELFF. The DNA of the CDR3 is TGTGCCAGCAGTCTTAGGGAAGAGCTGTTCTTC.

CDR3 amino acids: CASSLVKGSGPARYGYTF. The CDR3 DNA sequence: TGTGCCAGCAGCTTAGTCAAGGGGTCGGGTCCCGCGAGGTATGGCTACACCTTC. The chain is built from TRBV13 and TRBJ1-2; D is possibly TRBD1 (5 bases). V was cut by 1 base and J by 5 bases, with 23 bases left in between. The CDR3 has 18 amino acids. CDR1 is PRHDT, CDR2 FYEKMQ, per germline (reference sequence).

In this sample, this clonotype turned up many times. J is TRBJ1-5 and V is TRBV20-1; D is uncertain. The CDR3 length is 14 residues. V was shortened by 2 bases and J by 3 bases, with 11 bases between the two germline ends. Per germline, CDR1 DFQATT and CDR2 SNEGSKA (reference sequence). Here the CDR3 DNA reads TGCAGTGCTAGATTCCCTTTGTCCAATCAGCCCCAGCATTTT. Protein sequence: CSARFPLSNQPQHF.

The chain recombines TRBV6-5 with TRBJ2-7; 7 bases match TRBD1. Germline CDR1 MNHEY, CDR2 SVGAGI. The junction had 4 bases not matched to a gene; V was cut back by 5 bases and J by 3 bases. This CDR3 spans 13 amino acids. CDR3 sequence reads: CASSPGTDYEQYF. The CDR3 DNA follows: TGTGCCAGCAGTCCCGGGACAGACTACGAGCAGTACTTC.

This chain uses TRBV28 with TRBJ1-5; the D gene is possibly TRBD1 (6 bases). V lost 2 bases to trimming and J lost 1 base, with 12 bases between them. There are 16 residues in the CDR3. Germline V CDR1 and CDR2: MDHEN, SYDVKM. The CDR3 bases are TGTGCCAGCAGTTTAATGGGGGCGGGAAGCAATCAGCCCCAGCATTTT. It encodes CASSLMGAGSNQPQHF.

CDR3 residues: CASSPRRNEKLFF. The CDR3 bases are TGTGCCAGCAGTCCCCGAAGAAACGAAAAACTGTTTTTT. The chain uses TRBV6-2 or TRBV6-3 and TRBJ1-4; D is unresolved. Trimming pared 5 bases from V and 8 bases from J, leaving 12 bases between. Germline assignment: CDR1 MNHEY and CDR2 SVGEGT. CDR3 size: 13 residues.

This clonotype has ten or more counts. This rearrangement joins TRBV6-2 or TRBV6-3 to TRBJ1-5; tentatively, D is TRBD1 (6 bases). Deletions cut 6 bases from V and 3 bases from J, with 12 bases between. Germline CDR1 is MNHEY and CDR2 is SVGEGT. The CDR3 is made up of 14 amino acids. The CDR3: CASRDYRDNQPQHF. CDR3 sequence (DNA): TGTGCCAGCAGGGACTACAGGGACAATCAGCCCCAGCATTTT.

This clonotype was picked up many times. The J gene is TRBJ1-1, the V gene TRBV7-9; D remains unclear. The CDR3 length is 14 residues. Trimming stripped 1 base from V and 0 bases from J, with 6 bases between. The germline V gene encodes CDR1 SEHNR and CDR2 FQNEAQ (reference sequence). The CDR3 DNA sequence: TGTGCCAGCAGCTTAGAGCACCTGAACACTGAAGCTTTCTTT. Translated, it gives CASSLEHLNTEAFF.

CDR3 protein: CASRKRGDWFF. CDR3 DNA sequence: TGTGCCAGCCGGAAACGGGGGGACTGGTTCTTC. The gene calls are TRBV19 and TRBJ2-1; TRBD2 matches 7 bases. The CDR3 covers 11 residues. Germline V gene lookup returns CDR1 LNHDA and CDR2 SQIVND (reference sequence). With 9 bases clipped from V and 15 bases from J, the junction kept 11 bases outside the gene matches.

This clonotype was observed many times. The CDR3 loop is CASSSSRVIKNIQYF. In nucleotides, the CDR3 is TGTGCCAGCAGTTCCTCACGTGTTATCAAAAACATTCAGTACTTC. V and J are TRBV27 and TRBJ2-4, with D unresolved. V shed 4 bases and J shed 3 bases, with 13 bases lying between them. The CDR3 is 15 residues long. The germline V gene encodes CDR1 MNHEY and CDR2 SMNVEV (reference sequence).

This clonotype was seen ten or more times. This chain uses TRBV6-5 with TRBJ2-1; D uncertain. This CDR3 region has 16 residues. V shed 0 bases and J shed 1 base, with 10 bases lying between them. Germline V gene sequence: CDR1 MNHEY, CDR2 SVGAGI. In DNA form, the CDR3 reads TGTGCCAGCAGTTACTCGGGTAGCTGGTCCTACAATGAGCAGTTCTTC. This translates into CASSYSGSWSYNEQFF.

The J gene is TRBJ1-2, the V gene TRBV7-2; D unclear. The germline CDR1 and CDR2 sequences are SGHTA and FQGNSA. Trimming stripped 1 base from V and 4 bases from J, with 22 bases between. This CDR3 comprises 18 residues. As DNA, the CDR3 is TGTGCCAGCAGCTTAGAGGGCGGGAGGACCAGCTCCACCTATGGCTACACCTTC. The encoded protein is CASSLEGGRTSSTYGYTF. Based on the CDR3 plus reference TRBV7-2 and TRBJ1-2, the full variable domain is GAGVSQSPSNKVTEKGKDVELRCDPISGHTALYWYRQSLGQGLEFLIYFQGNSAPDKSGLPSDRFSAERTGGSVSTLTIQRTQQEDSAVYLCASSLEGGRTSSTYGYTFGSGTRLTVV.

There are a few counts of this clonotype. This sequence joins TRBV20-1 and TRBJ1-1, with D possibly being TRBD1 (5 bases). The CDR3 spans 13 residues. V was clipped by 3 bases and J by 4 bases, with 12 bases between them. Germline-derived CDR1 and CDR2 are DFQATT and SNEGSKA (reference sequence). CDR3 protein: CSARSDSFTEAFF. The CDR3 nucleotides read TGCAGTGCTAGGAGTGACAGCTTCACTGAAGCTTTCTTT.

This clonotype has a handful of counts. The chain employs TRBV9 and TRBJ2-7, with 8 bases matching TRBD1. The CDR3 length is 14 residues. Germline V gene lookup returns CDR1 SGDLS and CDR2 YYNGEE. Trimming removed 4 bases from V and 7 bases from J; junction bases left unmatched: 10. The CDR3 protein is CASSSRTGLGEQYF. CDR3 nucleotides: TGTGCCAGCAGCTCACGGACAGGGTTAGGGGAGCAGTACTTC. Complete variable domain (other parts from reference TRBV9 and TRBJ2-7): DSGVTQTPKHLITATGQRVTLRCSPRSGDLSVYWYQQSLDQGLQFLIQYYNGEERAKGNILERFSAQQFPDLHSELNLSSLELGDSALYFCASSSRTGLGEQYFGPGTRLTVT.

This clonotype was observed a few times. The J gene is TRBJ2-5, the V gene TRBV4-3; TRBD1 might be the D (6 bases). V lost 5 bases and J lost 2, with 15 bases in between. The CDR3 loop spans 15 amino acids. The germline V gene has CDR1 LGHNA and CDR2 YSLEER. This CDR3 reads CASSLLRDKQETQYF. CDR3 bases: TGCGCCAGCAGCTTGCTCCGGGACAAACAAGAGACCCAGTACTTC.